Below, 28 T cell receptor beta chains from the same sample are listed, as sequenced in a study of CD8 T cells in ankylosing spondylitis. TCRdb re-derived calls from the 5' RACE reads in MiXCR, one entry per CDR3 protein. The sample includes roughly 240,000 distinct CDR3 sequences, over 7% of them seen just once. Sequencing was carried out using blood, either unsorted or a sorted T cell fraction (not recorded which). The source of these receptors is a female donor with ankylosing spondylitis or in good health (not recorded which).

This clonotype was observed at least ten times. V usage is TRBV20-1 and J usage is TRBJ2-5; D gene uncertain. The CDR3 totals 12 residues. The V end lost 6 bases, the J end lost 5 bases, and 13 bases lay between the germline ends. CDR1 and CDR2 (germline): DFQATT, SNEGSKA (reference sequence). CDR3 sequence (DNA): TGCAGTGCCAGATGGGCCGGGGAGACCCAGTACTTC. The encoded protein is CSARWAGETQYF.

This clonotype was picked up many times. The chain couples TRBV5-5 to TRBJ2-5; 10 nucleotides agree with TRBD2. Germline V gives CDR1 SGHKS, CDR2 YYEKEE (reference sequence). The V and J ends lost 4 bases and 2 bases, in that order; junction bases with no gene match: 2. There are 14 residues in the CDR3. The CDR3 loop is CASSPGLAQETQYF. CDR3 sequence (DNA): TGTGCCAGCAGCCCGGGACTAGCGCAAGAGACCCAGTACTTC.

In regard to this clonotype: This clone may be a read error of a much larger clone one base away. V and J are TRBV15 and TRBJ1-1; no definite D call. Trimming removed 1 base at V and 1 base at J, with 7 bases between. CDR1 is LNHNV, CDR2 YYDKDF, per germline (reference sequence). The CDR3 is 14 amino acids. The chain's CDR3 is CATSRGAGNTEAFF. Written as DNA, the CDR3 is TGTGCCACCAGCAGAGGGGCAGGGAACACTGAAGCTTTCTTT.

This clonotype has ten or more counts. The V call is TRBV12-3 or TRBV12-4, the J call TRBJ2-4; D may be TRBD1 (7 bases). The CDR3 contains 14 residues. The ends were cut back, 7 bases at V and 7 bases at J, with 17 bases in the middle. CDR3 bases: TGTGCCAGCAACCCCGGGCAGGGGGGCAACATTCAGTACTTC. Translated, it gives CASNPGQGGNIQYF.

At least ten counts were recorded for this clonotype. The chain is built from TRBV28 and TRBJ1-4; tentatively, D is TRBD1 (6 bases). CDR3 length: 14 residues. Trimming took 4 bases from V and 4 from J, leaving 10 bases between them. CDR1 is MDHEN, CDR2 SYDVKM, per germline. CDR3: CASSSGVVNEKLFF. The CDR3 DNA reads TGTGCCAGCAGTTCAGGGGTGGTTAATGAAAAACTGTTTTTT.

This clonotype was detected ten times or more. This chain joins TRBV9 and TRBJ2-2; 7 bases fit TRBD1. CDR1 is SGDLS, CDR2 YYNGEE, per germline. CDR3 length equals 15 residues. Trimming took 4 bases from V and 1 from J; bases not matched to a gene: 4. CDR3 nucleotides: TGTGCCAGCAGCTCACGGACAGGGAACACCGGGGAGCTGTTTTTT. Protein sequence: CASSSRTGNTGELFF.

This clonotype was detected ten times or more. The chain links TRBV6-1 to TRBJ1-3; D is unclear. The CDR3 contains 15 residues. Trimming stripped 6 bases from V and 2 bases from J, with 14 bases between. Germline CDR1 reads MNHNS; CDR2 reads SASEGT. The CDR3 sequence is CASRRFGGTGNTIYF. CDR3 sequence (DNA): TGTGCCAGCAGGCGCTTTGGAGGAACTGGAAACACCATATATTTT.

This clonotype has at least ten counts. The J gene is TRBJ2-7, the V gene TRBV27; TRBD1 agrees at 7 bases. Germline CDR1 and CDR2: MNHEY and SMNVEV (reference sequence). This CDR3 is built from 14 residues. The trim removed 5 bases at V and 2 bases at J, leaving 6 bases unmatched. The CDR3 is CASSPPGQTYEQYF. The DNA of the CDR3 is TGTGCCAGCAGTCCGCCGGGACAGACCTACGAGCAGTACTTC.

On this clonotype: This may be a read error, as it is one base from a much larger clone. V usage is TRBV7-8 and J usage is TRBJ2-5, with 9 nucleotides matching TRBD2. V shed 1 base, J shed 10 bases, and the junction held 13 bases outside the gene matches. Germline loops: CDR1 SGHVS, CDR2 FQNEAQ. The CDR3 contains 16 residues. The CDR3 sequence is CASSLVAGERGGIQYF. The CDR3 DNA sequence: TGTGCCAGCAGCTTAGTAGCGGGAGAGAGAGGGGGGATCCAGTACTTC.

This clonotype was detected ten times or more. This chain connects TRBV12-3 or TRBV12-4 to TRBJ2-4, with D possibly TRBD2 on 5 matching bases. V was pared by 3 bases and J by 9 bases, with 12 bases between. CDR3 length equals 13 residues. CDR3 in amino acids: CASSFEGAVIQYF. CDR3 DNA: TGTGCCAGCAGTTTCGAGGGTGCGGTCATTCAGTACTTC.

In this sample, this clonotype turned up many times. The chain links TRBV20-1 to TRBJ2-5; D uncertain. Trimming removed 5 bases from V and 2 bases from J, with 6 bases in between. CDR1 DFQATT and CDR2 SNEGSKA come from the germline V gene (reference sequence). The length of the CDR3 is 11 residues. CDR3 bases: TGCAGTGCTTACTGGCAAGAGACCCAGTACTTC. Protein product: CSAYWQETQYF.

In this sample, this clonotype turned up many times. V usage is TRBV29-1 and J usage is TRBJ2-7; no definite D call. Per the germline V gene, CDR1 is SQVTM and CDR2 is ANQGSEA. V lost 7 bases to trimming and J lost 7 bases, with 17 bases between them. This CDR3 region has 12 residues. The CDR3 here is CSGWDSPWEQYF. In DNA form, the CDR3 reads TGCAGCGGCTGGGATTCCCCATGGGAGCAGTACTTC.

This clonotype appeared many times. The rearrangement uses TRBV4-3 and TRBJ1-2; 9 bases are shared with TRBD1. The CDR3 totals 14 residues. With V trimmed by 6 bases and J by 5 bases, 7 bases remained unmatched. Germline CDR1 LGHNA, CDR2 YSLEER. The DNA of the CDR3 is TGCGCCAGCAGTCGGACCGGGACAGGGTATGGCTACACCTTC. Translated: CASSRTGTGYGYTF.

There are many counts of this clonotype. The V and J genes are TRBV4-1 and TRBJ2-7, with D possibly TRBD2 on 6 matching bases. CDR1 and CDR2 from the germline V gene are MGHRA and YSYEKL. V dropped 1 base and J dropped 1 base, with 14 bases sitting between them. The CDR3 runs to 16 residues. The DNA for the CDR3 is TGCGCCAGCAGCCAAGGTATACGGGACTCATCCTACGAGCAGTACTTC. Encoded protein: CASSQGIRDSSYEQYF.

This clonotype was detected many times. J is TRBJ2-1 and V is TRBV20-1, with D unclear. The germline V gene has CDR1 DFQATT and CDR2 SNEGSKA (reference sequence). V was cut by 6 bases and J by 11 bases, with 14 bases left in between. This CDR3 region has 11 residues. DNA of the CDR3: TGCAGTGCGTCGAGCAGCGATAAGCAGTTCTTC. It yields the protein CSASSSDKQFF.

This clonotype was detected ten times or more. CDR3 nucleotide sequence: TGCGCCAGCAGCCCCCGGGACAGCCGGACCGGGGAGCTGTTTTTT. Protein: CASSPRDSRTGELFF. This chain uses TRBV5-1 with TRBJ2-2; 7 bases map to TRBD1. This CDR3 is 15 amino acids long. Germline V lookup: CDR1 SGHRS, CDR2 YFSETQ. V lost 4 bases to trimming and J lost 5 bases; unmatched junction nucleotides: 8.

This clonotype came up many times. The rearrangement uses TRBV4-3 and TRBJ2-5, with D perhaps given as TRBD1 or TRBD2 (5 bases each). This CDR3 has 13 amino acids. CDR1 LGHNA and CDR2 YSLEER come from the germline V gene. Trimming pared 3 bases from V and 1 base from J, leaving 6 bases between. CDR3 sequence (DNA): TGCGCCAGCAGCCACGGGACCCAAGAGACCCAGTACTTC. It specifies CASSHGTQETQYF.

Note on this clonotype: A much larger clone lies a single base off, so this may be a read error. The J gene is TRBJ1-2, the V gene TRBV12-3 or TRBV12-4; unclear D gene. V was trimmed by 5 bases and J by 7 bases, leaving 14 bases between them. CDR3 length equals 13 residues. The CDR3 sequence: CASSHQDFSGYTF. CDR3 nucleotides: TGTGCCAGCAGTCATCAGGACTTCTCTGGCTACACCTTC.

The V call is TRBV7-9, the J call TRBJ2-1; TRBD2 agrees at 11 bases. V shed 1 base, J shed 9 bases, and the junction held 5 bases outside the gene matches. Germline V lookup: CDR1 SEHNR, CDR2 FQNEAQ (reference sequence). The CDR3 contains 15 residues. The DNA for the CDR3 is TGTGCCAGCAGCTTAGATAGCGGGAGGGCCGTTGAGCAGTTCTTC. This encodes CASSLDSGRAVEQFF.

At least ten counts were recorded for this clonotype. The chain is built from TRBV11-2 and TRBJ2-5, with 11 bases lining up with TRBD2. The length of the CDR3 is 15 residues. Germline CDR1 is SGHAT and CDR2 is FQNNGV. V lost 5 bases to trimming and J lost 1 base; unmatched junction nucleotides: 3. CDR3: CASSPGLAGQETQYF. The DNA for the CDR3 is TGTGCCAGCAGCCCCGGACTAGCGGGCCAAGAGACCCAGTACTTC.

This clonotype was counted at least ten times. The CDR3 reads CASSPDLGPPLHF. CDR3 in DNA: TGTGCCAGCAGCCCGGACCTTGGCCCACCCCTCCACTTT. The V and J genes are TRBV7-8 and TRBJ1-6; D unclear. Germline V CDR1 and CDR2: SGHVS, FQNEAQ. The CDR3 consists of 13 residues. Trimming shortened V by 5 bases and J by 11 bases, and 13 bases separated the two germline ends.

This clonotype appeared many times. The rearrangement joins TRBV5-5 to TRBJ2-7, with no clear D. CDR1 is SGHKS, CDR2 YYEKEE, per germline (reference sequence). Trimming removed 1 base at V and 2 bases at J, with 13 bases between. The CDR3 covers 15 residues. CDR3 bases: TGTGCCAGCAGCTTGAGGCCGGGCGAAGCCTACGAGCAGTACTTC. This gives the protein CASSLRPGEAYEQYF.

There are many counts of this clonotype. The V and J genes are TRBV20-1 and TRBJ1-6; D is possibly TRBD1 (6 bases). Germline values: CDR1 DFQATT, CDR2 SNEGSKA (reference sequence). Trimming removed 7 bases at V and 10 bases at J, with 14 bases between. This CDR3 region has 12 residues. CDR3 sequence reads: CSVEGGESPLHF. DNA for the CDR3: TGCAGTGTAGAAGGGGGAGAATCACCCCTCCACTTT.

This clonotype was seen a few times. The CDR3 protein is CSASLLDEQYF. CDR3 nucleotide sequence: TGCAGTGCCAGCCTCTTGGACGAGCAGTACTTC. This chain joins TRBV20-1 and TRBJ2-7; D ambiguous. The ends were cut back, 6 bases at V and 5 bases at J, with 11 bases in the middle. Germline lookup yields CDR1 DFQATT and CDR2 SNEGSKA (reference sequence). The CDR3 runs 11 residues.

This clonotype was found many times. The genes are TRBV15 and TRBJ2-7, with a possible D match to TRBD1 (6 bases). There are 13 residues in the CDR3. The germline V gene has CDR1 LNHNV and CDR2 YYDKDF (reference sequence). Trimming removed 6 bases at V and 0 bases at J, with 9 bases between. The CDR3 coding sequence is TGTGCCACCAGTACAGGGAACTCCTACGAGCAGTACTTC. Protein: CATSTGNSYEQYF.

The table lists this clonotype with a count of one. Because it lacks the conserved phenylalanine or tryptophan at the end, this CDR3 is likely a read error. The chain combines TRBV5-1 with TRBJ2-3; D unclear. The germline V gene encodes CDR1 SGHRS and CDR2 YFSETQ. The CDR3 is 17 amino acids. V was trimmed by 0 bases and J by 2 bases, leaving 16 bases between them. Here the CDR3 reads CASSLVGLGASTDTQYY. The CDR3 region has the DNA TGCGCCAGCAGCTTGGTCGGGCTAGGCGCCTCCACAGATACGCAGTATTAT.

This clonotype appeared many times. The J gene is TRBJ2-7, the V gene TRBV5-1; the D gene is possibly TRBD2 (6 bases). There are 15 residues in the CDR3. V lost 1 base, J lost 5 bases, and 16 bases lay in between. Per germline, CDR1 SGHRS and CDR2 YFSETQ. The CDR3 DNA sequence: TGCGCCAGCAGCTTGTTGGATGGGGGGATCAACGAGCAGTACTTC. This translates into CASSLLDGGINEQYF. The full variable domain, rest sourced from reference TRBV5-1 and TRBJ2-7, is KAGVTQTPRYLIKTRGQQVTLSCSPISGHRSVSWYQQTPGQGLQFLFEYFSETQRNKGNFPGRFSGRQFSNSRSEMNVSTLELGDSALYLCASSLLDGGINEQYFGPGTRLTVT.

Comments on this clonotype: The junction departs from germline at one end; a sequencing error may be responsible. The chain combines TRBV15 with TRBJ1-5, with D perhaps matching TRBD1 (5 bases). In germline, CDR1 is LNHNV, CDR2 YYDKDF (reference sequence). The CDR3 runs to 12 residues. CDR3 DNA sequence: TGCTTGCTCTTGGGGGGGATTCAGCCCCAGCATTTT. It codes for CLLLGGIQPQHF.